What follows are 6 T cell receptor beta chains derived from one specimen sequenced in a study of blood T cell repertoires in COVID-19. Assay used: immunoSEQ multiplex PCR; TCRdb lists only in-frame clones, some missing. The table records fewer than 350,000 clones, around 85% of them present only once. Sequencing used PBMCs or T cells enriched from blood (not recorded which). Source of these receptors: a woman aged 40 to 50 who had recovered from COVID-19.

The gene calls are TRBV4-1 and TRBJ2-5; 10 positions match TRBD2. V shed 0 bases and J 5 bases; nucleotides not matched to a gene: 6. Germline V lookup: CDR1 MGHRA, CDR2 YSYEKL. The CDR3 has 16 residues. The CDR3 nucleotides read TGCGCCAGCAGCCAAGATACTAGCGGGGCACGGGAGACCCAGTACTTC. Its protein product is CASSQDTSGARETQYF.

CDR3 DNA: TGTGCCAGCAGCTCGGACAGGGGTTCCTACGAGCAGTACTTC. Translating it yields CASSSDRGSYEQYF. The chain links TRBV7-2 to TRBJ2-7; TRBD1 aligns across 9 bases. The CDR3 totals 14 residues. Germline CDR1 reads SGHTA; CDR2 reads FQGNSA. Trimming took 4 bases from V and 1 from J; bases not matched to a gene: 2.

The CDR3 DNA follows: TGCGCCAGCAGCCAAGTGGGGGGGGATTCACCCCTCCACTTT. Translation gives CASSQVGGDSPLHF. The chain uses TRBV4-1 and TRBJ1-6; TRBD1 is a possible D gene (5 bases). The germline V gene encodes CDR1 MGHRA and CDR2 YSYEKL. Trimming removed 1 base from V and 8 bases from J, with 9 bases in between. The CDR3 sequence is 14 residues long.

The chain uses TRBV28 and TRBJ2-7; possibly TRBD2 for D (5 bases). This CDR3 contains 16 residues. V was clipped by 1 base and J by 2 bases, with 15 bases between them. Germline V lookup: CDR1 MDHEN, CDR2 SYDVKM. CDR3 residues: CASSLLARRPTYEQYF. DNA of the CDR3: TGTGCCAGCAGTTTATTAGCGCGGCGGCCCACCTACGAGCAGTACTTC.

The chain couples TRBV29-1 to TRBJ2-1; 7 bases align to TRBD2. The germline V gene encodes CDR1 SQVTM and CDR2 ANQGSEA. CDR3 length equals 13 residues. J gave up 15 bases and V 0 bases, and 11 bases lay outside the gene matches. Here the CDR3 reads CSVEEGGSQRLFF. The DNA for the CDR3 is TGCAGCGTTGAAGAAGGCGGGAGCCAGAGGTTGTTCTTC.

CDR3 bases: TGTGCCAGCAGCTTGGGGGGTCCGGGTGAAAAACTGTTTTTT. Its protein is CASSLGGPGEKLFF. The rearrangement uses TRBV7-9 and TRBJ1-4; TRBD1 might be the D (5 bases). CDR1 is SEHNR and CDR2 is FQNEAQ in the germline V gene (reference sequence). Between the trimmed V and J ends, which lost 3 bases and 7 bases, there was a span of 12 bases. The CDR3 is 14 amino acids. The full variable domain, with the rest looked up from reference TRBV7-9 and TRBJ1-4, is DTGVSQNPRHKITKRGQNVTFRCDPISEHNRLYWYRQTLGQGPEFLTYFQNEAQLEKSRLLSDRFSAERPKGSFSTLEIQRTEQGDSAMYLCASSLGGPGEKLFFGSGTQLSVL.